Each of the 27 T cell receptor beta chains below was sequenced from the same sample in a study of blood T cells in healthy people across ages. Primers used in a second PCR of about 7 to 12 cycles were a sample-barcoded 5' primer and a J-beta primer mix. Via MiXCR, TCRdb re-called the 5' RACE reads, giving one row per CDR3 protein. The table has 800,000 or so distinct CDR3 sequences, more than 20% seen once; the top ten hold roughly 3.8%. The sample also formed part of further work on T cells of mothers and their children.

The sequenced sample consisted of blood. These receptors were taken from a boy between 10 and 17 years old in good health.

V and J are TRBV20-1 and TRBJ2-3; a possible D gene is TRBD2 (7 bases). Trimming left V 5 bases short and J 9 bases short, with 21 bases between. The germline V gene encodes CDR1 DFQATT and CDR2 SNEGSKA (reference sequence). The CDR3 has 14 residues. CDR3 in amino acids: CSAPLVGGGPTQYF. The CDR3 DNA follows: TGCAGTGCTCCCCTTGTTGGGGGGGGCCCAACGCAGTATTTT.

The chain joins TRBV24-1 to TRBJ2-1, with 11 bases identical to TRBD1. From germline, CDR1 is KGHDR and CDR2 SFDVKD. The length of the CDR3 is 14 residues. V shed 4 bases and J 7 bases; nucleotides not matched to a gene: 2. In DNA, the CDR3 is TGTGCCACCAGTGAGGACAGGGGGCTGAATGAGCAGTTCTTC. It specifies CATSEDRGLNEQFF.

The chain employs TRBV15 and TRBJ1-2; possible D gene TRBD1, 6 bases. CDR1 is LNHNV and CDR2 is YYDKDF in the germline V gene (reference sequence). Trimming cost V 4 bases and J 3 bases, with 9 bases left between them. The CDR3 contains 13 residues. The CDR3 spells CATSIQGDYGYTF. In nucleotides, the CDR3 is TGTGCCACCAGCATACAGGGCGACTATGGCTACACCTTC.

The chain employs TRBV29-1 and TRBJ2-5, with 7 bases lining up with TRBD2. Germline lookup yields CDR1 SQVTM and CDR2 ANQGSEA. This CDR3 has 14 residues. J was trimmed by 11 bases and V by 8 bases; bases with no gene match: 20. This chain's CDR3 is CSRVAGLGAAEQYF. For the CDR3, the DNA is TGCAGCCGAGTTGCCGGACTAGGTGCGGCAGAGCAGTACTTC. The entire variable domain, with the rest obtained from reference TRBV29-1 and TRBJ2-5, is as follows: SAVISQKPSRDICQRGTSLTIQCQVDSQVTMMFWYRQQPGQSLTLIATANQGSEATYESGFVIDKFPISRPNLTFSTLTVSNMSPEDSSIYLCSRVAGLGAAEQYFGPGTRLLVL.

This chain uses TRBV4-1 with TRBJ2-1; D gene unclear. The V and J ends lost 4 bases and 4 bases respectively, with 11 bases between them. This CDR3 spans 14 amino acids. Germline lookup yields CDR1 MGHRA and CDR2 YSYEKL. CDR3 DNA sequence: TGCGCCAGCAGCCCTCACAGCGATTACAATGAGCAGTTCTTC. This sequence encodes CASSPHSDYNEQFF.

This clonotype occurred many times. The gene calls are TRBV25-1 and TRBJ2-3; D possibly uses TRBD1 or TRBD2 (6 bases each). The CDR3 spans 15 residues. Trimming took 1 base from V and 1 from J, leaving 9 bases between them. CDR1 and CDR2 from the germline V gene are MGHDK and SYGVNS. The CDR3 DNA follows: TGTGCCAGCAGTGAATTGGAGGGGGGCACAGATACGCAGTATTTT. Residues: CASSELEGGTDTQYF.

This clonotype was counted many times. The chain is built from TRBV28 and TRBJ2-1; possible D gene TRBD1, 5 bases. V lost 2 bases, J lost 7 bases, and 9 bases lay in between. The CDR3 sequence is 13 residues long. Germline V gene sequence: CDR1 MDHEN, CDR2 SYDVKM. The CDR3 DNA reads TGTGCCAGCAGTTTAAGTAAGGGGAATGAGCAGTTCTTC. It codes for CASSLSKGNEQFF.

The chain joins TRBV27 to TRBJ2-4; the D gene is possibly TRBD1 (6 bases). CDR3 size: 11 residues. V lost 5 bases to trimming and J lost 11 bases, with 10 bases between them. Germline CDR1 reads MNHEY; CDR2 reads SMNVEV (reference sequence). CDR3 coding DNA: TGTGCCAGCAGTCAAGGGGGACTTCAGTACTTC. The encoded protein is CASSQGGLQYF.

The chain combines TRBV3-1 with TRBJ2-5; D perhaps matches TRBD1 (6 bases). The CDR3 is made up of 14 amino acids. The germline gives CDR1 LGHDT, CDR2 YNNKEL (reference sequence). V was pared by 4 bases and J by 2 bases, with 11 bases between. The CDR3 nucleotides are TGTGCCAGCAGCCCCCGGGACAAGCAAGAGACCCAGTACTTC. Encoded protein: CASSPRDKQETQYF.

J is TRBJ1-1 and V is TRBV9; D uncertain. The CDR3 is made up of 15 amino acids. Trimming stripped 3 bases from V and 0 bases from J, with 12 bases between. The germline V gene has CDR1 SGDLS and CDR2 YYNGEE. CDR3 nucleotide sequence: TGTGCCAGCAGCGGTGAACTTACTATGAACACTGAAGCTTTCTTT. This encodes CASSGELTMNTEAFF.

The chain recombines TRBV5-1 with TRBJ2-7; no definite D call. CDR3 length equals 18 residues. Deletions cut 1 base from V and 5 bases from J, with 25 bases between. Germline V gene data show CDR1 as SGHRS and CDR2 as YFSETQ. This chain's CDR3 is CASSLYGGPLFVGNEQYF. In DNA, the CDR3 is TGCGCCAGCAGCTTGTATGGCGGTCCGCTGTTCGTTGGCAACGAGCAGTACTTC.

The V and J genes are TRBV20-1 and TRBJ1-2; tentatively, D is TRBD1 (6 bases). The germline gives CDR1 DFQATT, CDR2 SNEGSKA (reference sequence). CDR3 length: 15 residues. Between the trimmed V and J ends, which lost 1 base and 3 bases, there was a span of 15 bases. CDR3 nucleotides: TGCAGTGCTAGAGGATACAGGGAGAAGGACTATGGCTACACCTTC. This sequence encodes CSARGYREKDYGYTF.

The gene calls are TRBV12-3 or TRBV12-4 and TRBJ2-2, with 7 bases matching TRBD1. The V gene end was trimmed by 1 base and the J gene end by 4 bases; junction bases not matched to a gene: 6. This CDR3 is built from 16 residues. The CDR3, as DNA: TGTGCCAGCAGTTTAGTAGGGGGCGCCTTCACCGGGGAGCTGTTTTTT. It translates to CASSLVGGAFTGELFF.

This rearrangement joins TRBV5-1 to TRBJ2-5, with a tentative D call TRBD2 (6 bases). V lost 3 bases to trimming and J lost 3 bases, with 15 bases between them. The CDR3 is 15 amino acids. Germline lookup yields CDR1 SGHRS and CDR2 YFSETQ. The CDR3 DNA follows: TGCGCCAGCAGCTCCCACGGGAGTAGGGAAGAGACCCAGTACTTC. This encodes CASSSHGSREETQYF.

The rearrangement uses TRBV7-2 and TRBJ1-4; maybe TRBD1 (6 bases). Trimming took 5 bases from V and 8 from J, leaving 18 bases between them. Germline V lookup: CDR1 SGHTA, CDR2 FQGNSA. The CDR3 has 15 residues. As DNA, the CDR3 is TGTGCCAGCAGCCGCCAAACAGGGTGGGAGGAAAAACTGTTTTTT. Translated: CASSRQTGWEEKLFF.

This chain links TRBV7-2 with TRBJ2-5, with 10 nucleotides matching TRBD1. With V trimmed by 8 bases and J by 2 bases, 5 bases remained unmatched. The V gene's germline CDR1 is SGHTA and CDR2 FQGNSA. There are 14 residues in the CDR3. CDR3 in amino acids: CASGRTGGQETQYF. The CDR3 DNA follows: TGTGCCAGCGGGAGGACAGGGGGACAAGAGACCCAGTACTTC.

The chain joins TRBV4-1 to TRBJ2-7; 7 bases map to TRBD2. This CDR3 is 15 amino acids long. The ends lost 2 bases at V and 0 bases at J; junction bases unmatched: 4. CDR1 MGHRA and CDR2 YSYEKL come from the germline V gene. The CDR3 loop reads CASSQRTSDSYEQYF. The CDR3 bases are TGCGCCAGCAGCCAAAGAACTAGCGACTCCTACGAGCAGTACTTC.

The CDR3 loop is CASSQEGGGQETQYF. DNA of the CDR3: TGTGCCAGCAGCCAAGAGGGGGGAGGACAAGAGACCCAGTACTTC. V usage is TRBV4-2 and J usage is TRBJ2-5, with D perhaps TRBD2 (6 bases). The CDR3 has 15 residues. Germline assignment: CDR1 LGHNA and CDR2 YNFKEQ. The V end was cut by 0 bases, the J end by 2 bases, with 10 bases between.

This chain connects TRBV2 to TRBJ2-1, with 9 bases that match TRBD2. CDR1 is SNHLY, CDR2 FYNNEI, per germline. Trimming removed 5 bases from V and 6 bases from J; junction bases left unmatched: 11. This CDR3 is built from 16 residues. CDR3 sequence: CASSFVAGDRSNEQFF. The CDR3 region has the DNA TGTGCCAGCAGTTTTGTAGCGGGAGATAGGAGCAATGAGCAGTTCTTC.

A few counts support this clonotype. CDR3 loop: CATSRAQGSGANVLTF. CDR3 nucleotides: TGTGCCACCAGCAGAGCACAGGGGTCGGGGGCCAACGTCCTGACTTTC. The chain has TRBV15 and TRBJ2-6; 7 nucleotides match TRBD1. Trimming at V came to 1 base and at J to 4 bases, leaving 4 bases not matched to a gene. Germline CDR1 is LNHNV and CDR2 is YYDKDF (reference sequence). The CDR3 is 16 residues long.

This chain joins TRBV28 and TRBJ2-6; D gene unclear. The CDR3 sequence is 15 residues long. Germline V gene data show CDR1 as MDHEN and CDR2 as SYDVKM. The V end was cut by 3 bases, the J end by 1 base, with 7 bases between. Here the CDR3 DNA reads TGTGCCAGCAGTTTGCCCGTTTCTGGGGCCAACGTCCTGACTTTC. This gives the protein CASSLPVSGANVLTF.

J is TRBJ2-4 and V is TRBV20-1; D gene ambiguous. CDR1 is DFQATT and CDR2 is SNEGSKA in the germline V gene (reference sequence). The CDR3 loop spans 14 amino acids. With 6 bases removed from V and 6 bases from J, the gap between germline ends came to 18 bases. The CDR3: CSAAPGAAGNIQYF. The CDR3 DNA reads as TGCAGTGCCGCCCCAGGAGCAGCCGGAAACATTCAGTACTTC.

This clonotype appeared a few times. The chain combines TRBV28 with TRBJ2-1; possible D gene TRBD1, 7 bases. Matching the DNA end better, TRBJ2-5 makes the J call doubtful. There are 14 residues in the CDR3. Per the germline V gene, CDR1 is MDHEN and CDR2 is SYDVKM. CDR3 loop: CASSSTGTLETQYF. CDR3 nucleotide sequence: TGTGCCAGCAGTTCGACAGGGACTCTAGAGACCCAGTACTTC.

This clonotype was picked up a small number of times. One end of the junction varies from germline; a read error may be responsible. V usage is TRBV4-2 and J usage is TRBJ2-1, with 7 nucleotides matching TRBD2. The germline V gene has CDR1 LGHNA and CDR2 YNFKEQ. The CDR3 has 17 residues. CDR3 bases: TGTGCCAGCAGCCAAGATAGGCGGGGGAGACGACCAGAGACCCGGTACTTC. Translating it yields CASSQDRRGRRPETRYF.

V gene TRBV18 combines with J gene TRBJ1-5; a possible D gene is TRBD1 (6 bases). Germline V gene data show CDR1 as KGHSH and CDR2 as LQKENI. This CDR3 has 14 amino acids. V lost 2 bases and J lost 2, with 7 bases in between. CDR3 in DNA: TGTGCCAGCTCACCAAACAGGGGCAATCAGCCCCAGCATTTT. Translated: CASSPNRGNQPQHF.

Comments on this clonotype: The junction shows a germline mismatch at one end, possibly a read error. The rearrangement joins TRBV29-1 to TRBJ2-7; TRBD1 matches at 8 bases. The CDR3 spans 13 residues. Germline CDR1 and CDR2: SQVTM and ANQGSEA. For the CDR3, the DNA is TGCAGCGCTAAGACAGGGGTTCTTTACGACCAGTACTTC. Its translation is CSAKTGVLYDQYF.

As regards this clonotype: A much larger clone sits a single nucleotide away, making a read error possible. The rearrangement links TRBV4-3 to TRBJ2-5, with 8 positions matching TRBD2. This CDR3 is 17 amino acids long. Germline V gene sequence: CDR1 LGHNA, CDR2 YSLEER. The CDR3 protein is CASSQGTGGLEQETQCF. The CDR3, as DNA: TGCGCCAGCAGCCAAGGAACGGGGGGACTAGAACAAGAGACCCAGTGCTTC.